Each of the 2 T cell receptor beta chains below was sequenced from the same sample in a study of regulatory T cells in long-lasting Graves disease. Time point specified: newly diagnosed GD, antithyroid drugs for less than 3 months. There was RNA extracted from PBMCs, and the TCR library was made from it. Investigators prepared the TCR beta libraries by applying iRepertoire HTBI primers and Arm-PCR of CDR3 regions. TCRdb ran MiXCR on the multiplex PCR reads and lists one entry per CDR3 protein. The table includes some 200,000 distinct CDR3 sequences, around a fifth detected once. The sample also formed part of further work on T cells in Graves' hyperthyroidism and ophthalmopathy.

The input for sequencing was peripheral blood mononuclear cells (PBMCs), taken at new diagnosis, from a patient treated with antithyroid drugs. The receptors derive from a woman aged 25 to 39 with Graves disease.

This clonotype was recorded at least ten times. The chain joins TRBV6-1 to TRBJ2-5; D possibly corresponds to TRBD2 (6 bases). Germline V lookup: CDR1 MNHNS, CDR2 SASEGT. The CDR3 contains 14 residues. Trimming removed 5 bases at V and 3 bases at J, with 13 bases between. The CDR3 nucleotides are TGTGCCAGCAGTCTCTCTTGGACTAAAGAGACCCAGTACTTC. This gives the protein CASSLSWTKETQYF.

This clonotype was seen ten or more times. V and J are TRBV28 and TRBJ1-5, with 8 bases lining up with TRBD1. Germline-derived CDR1 and CDR2 are MDHEN and SYDVKM. The CDR3 is 15 amino acids. Germline trimming cut 6 bases from V and 4 bases from J; bases unmatched to any gene: 8. This CDR3 is CASRSGTGYNQPQHF. As DNA, the CDR3 is TGTGCCAGCAGATCCGGGACAGGATATAATCAGCCCCAGCATTTT.